These T cell receptor beta chains were read from a single sample in a study of CD8 T cells in ankylosing spondylitis. TCRdb re-called the 5' RACE reads through MiXCR, storing one row per CDR3 protein. The top ten clones hold roughly 7.4% of a sample with roughly 260,000 distinct CDR3 sequences, approximately 20% of them seen once. The sample taken for sequencing was blood, either unsorted or a sorted T cell fraction (not recorded which). Every receptor here comes from a male donor with ankylosing spondylitis or in good health (not recorded which). Each CDR3 is given with its conserved first and last residue. The D gene is left open where the match is weak. A row's size may be missing; if present it is once, few, many or a size class.

abundance	d_gene	v_gene	j_gene	CDR3nt	CDR3aa
NA	NA	TRBV15	TRBJ2-6	TGTGCCACCTCGCCCCGGCCCTCTGGGGCCAACGTCCTGACTTTC	CATSPRPSGANVLTF
few	TRBD1	TRBV12-3/TRBV12-4	TRBJ1-4	TGTGCCAGCAGTTTTTTGGACAGGGGAGGAAATGAAAAACTGTTTTTT	CASSFLDRGGNEKLFF
NA	NA	TRBV12-3/TRBV12-4	TRBJ1-6	TGTGCCAGCAGTCTTACGGCAGGATATAGTATTTCACCCCTCCACTTT	CASSLTAGYSISPLHF
NA	NA	TRBV11-2	TRBJ2-3	TGTGCCAGCAGCCAAAGGGGTCGCGATACGCAGTATTTT	CASSQRGRDTQYF
NA	NA	TRBV20-1	TRBJ1-1	TGCAGTGCTAGCCGGGGAATGAACACTGAAGCTTTCTTT	CSASRGMNTEAFF
NA	NA	TRBV3-1	TRBJ1-3	TGTGCCAGCAGCCAAGATGATAAGACTCGCTCTGGAAACACCATATATTTT	CASSQDDKTRSGNTIYF
few	TRBD1	TRBV6-1	TRBJ2-5	TGTGCCAGCACTCGCAGGGGGCAGGGGAGAGAGACCCAGTACTTC	CASTRRGQGRETQYF
few	NA	TRBV9	TRBJ1-5	TGTGCCAGCAGCGAGAATGGACAAACCAATCAGCCCCAGCATTTT	CASSENGQTNQPQHF
few	NA	TRBV27	TRBJ2-2	TGTGCCAGCAGTTTTGAACCAAACACCGGGGAGCTGTTTTTT	CASSFEPNTGELFF
NA	NA	TRBV20-1	TRBJ2-3	TGCAGTGCTAGAGATCGAAAAGAGGGTCAAAATACGCAGTATTTT	CSARDRKEGQNTQYF
NA	NA	TRBV6-2/TRBV6-3	TRBJ1-1	TGTGCCAGCAGTGACCCCAGAGGGACTGAAGCTTTCTTT	CASSDPRGTEAFF
many	TRBD2	TRBV5-4	TRBJ2-3	TGTGCCAGCAGCCCCCGGGAGGGCGGGACAGATACGCAGTATTTT	CASSPREGGTDTQYF
NA	NA	TRBV19	TRBJ2-2	TGTGCCAGTAGTATAGTTGGGTCGGGCGGGAACACCGGGGAGCTGTTTTTT	CASSIVGSGGNTGELFF
NA	TRBD1	TRBV3-1	TRBJ1-3	TGTGCCAGCAGCCGATTCCGGGACAGGTCCGGAAACACCATATATTTT	CASSRFRDRSGNTIYF
many	TRBD2	TRBV5-1	TRBJ2-1	TGCGCCAGCAGCACCCTGTGGACAGGCGACGAGCGGGAGGGCCGCAATGAGCAGTTCTTC	CASSTLWTGDEREGRNEQFF
NA	NA	TRBV12-3/TRBV12-4	TRBJ2-1	TGTGCCAGCAGCCCTTGGGAGGACCACAATGAGCAGTTCTTC	CASSPWEDHNEQFF
NA	NA	TRBV3-1	TRBJ2-2	TGTGCCAGCAGCCAAGTGCCGGGTACCGGGGAGCTGTTTTTT	CASSQVPGTGELFF
NA	NA	TRBV12-3/TRBV12-4	TRBJ1-2	TGTGCCAGCAGCCCAGGCGTTGGGTGGGGCTACACCTTC	CASSPGVGWGYTF
few	TRBD2	TRBV20-1	TRBJ2-5	TGCAGTGCCCCGACTAGCGGGACGGAGACCCAGTACTTC	CSAPTSGTETQYF
NA	NA	TRBV5-6	TRBJ1-6	TGTGCCAGCAGCAAGGACAGAGATTCACCCCTCCACTTT	CASSKDRDSPLHF
few	TRBD1	TRBV5-1	TRBJ1-2	TGCGCCAGCAGCCACGGGACAACAGGGGACTATGGCTACACCTTC	CASSHGTTGDYGYTF
few	NA	TRBV28	TRBJ2-1	TGTGCCAGCAGTCCTACTTCGAGCTCCTACAATGAGCAGTTCTTC	CASSPTSSSYNEQFF
NA	NA	TRBV5-1	TRBJ1-1	TGCGCCAGCAGCTTGGCAGGAAAGAACACTGAAGCTTTCTTT	CASSLAGKNTEAFF
many	NA	TRBV12-3/TRBV12-4	TRBJ2-2	TGTGCCAGCAGTTTAGTGAGGGCCGGGGAGCTGTTTTTT	CASSLVRAGELFF
few	TRBD2	TRBV29-1	TRBJ2-5	TGCAGCGCCACCTTGACTAGCGGGGACCAAGAGACCCAGTACTTC	CSATLTSGDQETQYF
NA	NA	TRBV12-3/TRBV12-4	TRBJ2-1	TGTGCCAGCAGGTCCCCTGTGGATGAGCAGTTCTTC	CASRSPVDEQFF
NA	TRBD1	TRBV20-1	TRBJ1-1	TGCAGTGGGGACAGGGGCACTGAAGCTTTCTTT	CSGDRGTEAFF
many	NA	TRBV9	TRBJ2-1	TGTGCCAGCAGCGTAGTGGCTTCTCGAATGCCTATCTATGAGCAGTTCTTC	CASSVVASRMPIYEQFF
many	TRBD1	TRBV5-1	TRBJ2-4	TGCGCCAGCAGCCTTTCCGACAGGGTCCAAGACATTCAGTACTTC	CASSLSDRVQDIQYF
many	NA	TRBV3-1	TRBJ1-4	TGTGCCAGCAGCCAAGATCTTAGGGGAACTAATGAAAAACTGTTTTTT	CASSQDLRGTNEKLFF
NA	TRBD1	TRBV15	TRBJ1-5	TGTGCCACCAGCATTACGGGACAGGGGCCGCTCTGGCCCCAGCATTTT	CATSITGQGPLWPQHF
NA	NA	TRBV7-2	TRBJ2-6	TGTGCCAGCAGCCCCCGGGCCAACGTCCTGACTTTC	CASSPRANVLTF
NA	NA	TRBV6-1	TRBJ1-5	TGTGCCAGCGGGGGCAGAAGCAATCAGCCCCAGCATTTT	CASGGRSNQPQHF
many	TRBD2	TRBV4-1	TRBJ2-2	TGCGCCAGCAGCCAAGCGCTAGCGGGATTGGGTACCGGGGAGCTGTTTTTT	CASSQALAGLGTGELFF
few	TRBD1	TRBV4-2	TRBJ2-5	TGTGCCAGCAGCCCGACCCTTACCCGGGACAGGGGTCAAGAGACCCAGTACTTC	CASSPTLTRDRGQETQYF
many	TRBD2	TRBV20-1	TRBJ2-1	TGCAGTGCCCCCCTGACTAGCGGGACCCACAGCAATGAGCAGTTCTTC	CSAPLTSGTHSNEQFF
NA	NA	TRBV15	TRBJ1-5	TGTGCCACCAGCAGAGATTTAGGGGGAATCGGCAATCAGCCCCAGCATTTT	CATSRDLGGIGNQPQHF
few	NA	TRBV29-1	TRBJ2-3	TGCAGCGTTCTCAACAGGGCCGATACGCAGTATTTT	CSVLNRADTQYF
NA	NA	TRBV5-1	TRBJ2-1	TGCGCCAGCAGTCGGCCGGGCAATGAGCAGTTCTTC	CASSRPGNEQFF
NA	NA	TRBV4-2	TRBJ2-3	TGTGCCAGCAGCTTCGGACTGACTACAGATACGCAGTATTTT	CASSFGLTTDTQYF
few	TRBD2	TRBV25-1	TRBJ2-1	TGTGCCAGCAGCGACCTCCGCGGGACTACACTCAATGAGCAGTTCTTC	CASSDLRGTTLNEQFF
once	NA	TRBV20-1	TRBJ1-4	TGCAGTGCTAGAGATGGATCGTCCGGGACCATCGGTGAAAAACTGTTTTTT	CSARDGSSGTIGEKLFF
NA	TRBD2	TRBV14	TRBJ2-1	TGTGCCAGCAGCCCAACTAGCGGGTGGACGGGTGAGCAGTTCTTC	CASSPTSGWTGEQFF
NA	NA	TRBV6-1	TRBJ2-4	TGTGCCAGCAATGCCGGTACAATAGCCAAAAACATTCAGTACTTC	CASNAGTIAKNIQYF
NA	NA	TRBV5-1	TRBJ1-1	TGCGCCAGCAGCGGGGCTGGAGGGGGAACTGAAGCTTTCTTT	CASSGAGGGTEAFF
few	TRBD1	TRBV18	TRBJ2-1	TGTGCCAGCTCGTCCGGGACAGGGTCAAGAGAGCAGTTCTTC	CASSSGTGSREQFF
many	NA	TRBV20-1	TRBJ2-4	TGCAGTGCTAGAGATCCCTTGCTAAACATTCAGTACTTC	CSARDPLLNIQYF
NA	NA	TRBV9	TRBJ2-1	TGTGCCAGCAGCGTAGATCTGGACTTTTACAATGAGCAGTTCTTC	CASSVDLDFYNEQFF
NA	NA	TRBV18	TRBJ1-1	TGTGCCAGCTCCGAGGACCGGAACACTGAAGCTTTCTTT	CASSEDRNTEAFF
NA	TRBD2	TRBV5-1	TRBJ2-1	TGCGCCAGCAGCCTGTGGGAGGGCTTAGACAATGAGCAGTTCTTC	CASSLWEGLDNEQFF
few	NA	TRBV10-2	TRBJ1-2	TGCGCCAGCAGTGAGTACAACTATGGCTACACCTTC	CASSEYNYGYTF
NA	TRBD1	TRBV24-1	TRBJ1-2	TGTGCCACCAGTGATGACACCGACAGGGCGGATAACTATGGCTACACCTTC	CATSDDTDRADNYGYTF
NA	NA	TRBV7-9	TRBJ2-3	TGTGCCAGCAGTCGCTTCGGGGGAGATACGCAGTATTTT	CASSRFGGDTQYF
NA	TRBD2	TRBV5-1	TRBJ2-2	TGCGCCAGCAGCTCTGCGGGAGTAAACACCGGGGAGCTGTTTTTT	CASSSAGVNTGELFF
NA	NA	TRBV12-3/TRBV12-4	TRBJ2-2	TGTGCCAGCCGGGACAAGAACACCGGGGAGCTGTTTTTT	CASRDKNTGELFF
few	TRBD1	TRBV6-5	TRBJ1-2	TGTGCCAGCAGCTACGGACAGGGGAAGGGCTACACCTTC	CASSYGQGKGYTF
NA	NA	TRBV12-3/TRBV12-4	TRBJ1-1	TGTGCCAGCACCACAGGGAGGCCGAACACTGAAGCTTTCTTT	CASTTGRPNTEAFF